Listed below are T cell receptor beta chains from one sample, sequenced in a study of PD-L1 blockade in urothelial cancer. Some clones are missing from TCRdb's copy, which holds only in-frame ones; the method was immunoSEQ multiplex PCR. The sample includes around 45,000 clones, 80% of them seen just once. The sample here was PBMCs, taken around atezolizumab (anti-PD-L1) treatment. These receptors all come from a man aged 60 to 75 with urothelial cancer. The CDR3 runs from the conserved cysteine through the conserved F or W.

>TRBV28
CASSFLQGEAFF
>TRBV20-1
CSARSNPTQYF
>TRBV5-6
CASSLEGRAYEQYF
>TRBV7-8
CASSWGKRTGTGGSYEQYF
>TRBV2
CASREVSGANVLTF
>TRBV18
CATSPDRVVAEQYF
>TRBV5-5
CASSTRDRGSISSPLHF
>TRBV29-1
CSVEPEDRVLEAFF
>TRBV6-1
CASGQAQNSYNEQFF
>TRBV5-1
CASSWGLAGGSNEQFF
>TRBV29-1
CSVGQGRNYGYTF
>TRBV20-1
CSAPQGKQYF
>TRBV6-1
CASHWAPRETQYF
>TRBV28
CASSFPAGREYGYTF
>TRBV6-6
CASSYSAASGNEQFF
>TRBV5-6
CASSLFGLAGGGTKNIQYF
>TRBV4-2
CASSQEGFGGSGSGANVLTF
>TRBV5-8
CASNPRGYSNQPQHF
>TRBV10-3
CAISADRGNSPLHF
>TRBV13
CASSAPGHEQYF
>TRBV16
CASSQGSRGNTEAFF
>TRBV6-5
CASSYSLTRGTEQYF
>TRBV7-2
CASSSRQGSRYEQYF
>TRBV6-5
CASSYSMVRGTDAQYF
>TRBV29-1
CSVGGLPSGGVETQYF